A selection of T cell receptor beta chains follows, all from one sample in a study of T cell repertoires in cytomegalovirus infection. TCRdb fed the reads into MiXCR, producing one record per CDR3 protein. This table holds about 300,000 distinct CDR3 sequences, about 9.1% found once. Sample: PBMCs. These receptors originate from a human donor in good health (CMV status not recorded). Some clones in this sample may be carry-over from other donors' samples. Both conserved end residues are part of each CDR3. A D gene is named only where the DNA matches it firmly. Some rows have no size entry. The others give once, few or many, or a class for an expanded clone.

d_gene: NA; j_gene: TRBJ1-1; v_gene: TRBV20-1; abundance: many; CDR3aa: CSARDVLRRRGITEAFF; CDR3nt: TGCAGTGCTAGAGACGTCCTCCGAAGACGAGGGATCACTGAAGCTTTCTTT
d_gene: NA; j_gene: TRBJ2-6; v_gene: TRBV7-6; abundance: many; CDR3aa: CASSLEGGTGANVLTF; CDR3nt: TGTGCCAGCAGCTTAGAAGGGGGGACCGGGGCCAACGTCCTGACTTTC
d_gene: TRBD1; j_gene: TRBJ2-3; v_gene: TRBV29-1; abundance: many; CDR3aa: CSAGTGGTTDTQYF; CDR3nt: TGCAGCGCCGGGACAGGGGGGACCACAGATACGCAGTATTTT
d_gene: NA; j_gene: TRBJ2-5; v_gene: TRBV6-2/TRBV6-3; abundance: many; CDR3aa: CASSTGPRKTQYF; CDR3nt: TGTGCCAGCAGTACCGGACCGAGGAAGACCCAGTACTTC
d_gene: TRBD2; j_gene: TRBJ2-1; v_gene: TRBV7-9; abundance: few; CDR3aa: CASSLASGGGYNEQFF; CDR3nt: TGTGCCAGCAGCTTAGCCTCGGGGGGGGGTTACAATGAGCAGTTCTTC
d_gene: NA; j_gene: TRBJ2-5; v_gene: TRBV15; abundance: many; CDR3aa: CATSRDRDHQETQYF; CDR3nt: TGTGCCACCAGCAGAGACAGGGACCACCAAGAGACCCAGTACTTC
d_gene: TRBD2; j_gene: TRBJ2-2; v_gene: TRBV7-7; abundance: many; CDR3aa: CASSSHSGGGYTGELFF; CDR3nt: TGTGCTAGCAGCTCCCATAGCGGGGGAGGATACACCGGGGAGCTGTTTTTT
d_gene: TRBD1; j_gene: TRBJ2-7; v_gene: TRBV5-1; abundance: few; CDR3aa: CASSAPTGVMSEQYF; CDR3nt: TGCGCCAGCAGCGCTCCGACAGGGGTTATGAGCGAGCAGTACTTC
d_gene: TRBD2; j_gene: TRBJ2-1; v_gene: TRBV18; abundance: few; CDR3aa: CASSAGTTRNEQFF; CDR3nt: TGTGCCAGCTCAGCTGGGACTACTCGCAATGAGCAGTTCTTC
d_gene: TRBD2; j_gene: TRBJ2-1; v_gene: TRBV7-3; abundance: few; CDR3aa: CASSRHSTGGSYNEQFF; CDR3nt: TGTGCCAGCAGCCGTCATTCTACGGGGGGCTCCTACAATGAGCAGTTCTTC
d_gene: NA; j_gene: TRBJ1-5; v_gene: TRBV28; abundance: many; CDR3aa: CASSLEQGGRNQPQHF; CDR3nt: TGTGCCAGCAGTTTAGAACAGGGAGGGCGCAATCAGCCCCAGCATTTT
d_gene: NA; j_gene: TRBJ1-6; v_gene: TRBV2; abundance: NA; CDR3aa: CASSEVGTYNSPLHF; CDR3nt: TGTGCCAGCAGTGAAGTCGGGACTTATAATTCACCCCTCCACTTT
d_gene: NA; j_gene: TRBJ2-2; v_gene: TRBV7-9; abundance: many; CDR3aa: CASSSALRQGTGELFF; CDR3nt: TGTGCCAGCAGTTCGGCTTTAAGGCAGGGCACCGGGGAGCTGTTTTTT
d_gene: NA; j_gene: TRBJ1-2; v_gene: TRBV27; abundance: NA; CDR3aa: CASSFGERTGYTF; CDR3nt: TGTGCCAGCAGTTTCGGGGAGAGGACTGGCTACACCTTC
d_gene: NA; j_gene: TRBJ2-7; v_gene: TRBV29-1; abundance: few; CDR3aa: CSVGVQNSYEQYF; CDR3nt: TGCAGCGTTGGTGTCCAGAATTCCTACGAGCAGTACTTC
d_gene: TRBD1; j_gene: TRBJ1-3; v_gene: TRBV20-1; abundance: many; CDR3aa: CSASTPTGGFGNTIYF; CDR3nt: TGCAGTGCTAGTACTCCTACAGGGGGATTTGGAAACACCATATATTTT
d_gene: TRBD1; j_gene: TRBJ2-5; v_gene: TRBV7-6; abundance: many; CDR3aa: CASSQGTGGGETQYF; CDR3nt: TGTGCCAGCAGCCAAGGGACAGGGGGGGGAGAGACCCAGTACTTC
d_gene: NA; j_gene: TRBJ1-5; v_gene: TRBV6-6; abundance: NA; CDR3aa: CASSYFIRANEANQPQHF; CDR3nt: TGTGCCAGCAGTTATTTTATTAGGGCTAACGAGGCCAATCAGCCCCAGCATTTT
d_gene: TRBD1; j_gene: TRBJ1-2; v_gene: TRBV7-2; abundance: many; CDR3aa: CASSLGQGIYGYTF; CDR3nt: TGTGCCAGCAGCTTAGGACAGGGGATCTATGGCTACACCTTC
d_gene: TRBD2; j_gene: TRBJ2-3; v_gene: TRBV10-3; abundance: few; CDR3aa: CAISEGTSMADTQYF; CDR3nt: TGTGCCATCAGTGAAGGGACTAGCATGGCAGATACGCAGTATTTT
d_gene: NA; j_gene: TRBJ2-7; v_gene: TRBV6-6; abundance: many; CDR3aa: CASSYSSAAPPPYEQYF; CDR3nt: TGTGCCAGCAGTTACTCATCCGCAGCGCCCCCCCCCTACGAGCAGTACTTC
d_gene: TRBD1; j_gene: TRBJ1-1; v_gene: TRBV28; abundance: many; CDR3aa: CASRLSRGHTEAFF; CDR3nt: TGTGCCAGCAGACTGAGCAGGGGGCATACTGAAGCTTTCTTT
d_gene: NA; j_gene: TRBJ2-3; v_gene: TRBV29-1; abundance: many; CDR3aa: CSVQGHTDTQYF; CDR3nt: TGCAGCGTACAGGGTCACACAGATACGCAGTATTTT
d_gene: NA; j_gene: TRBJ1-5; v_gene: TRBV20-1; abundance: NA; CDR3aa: CSAREARQGSYQPQHF; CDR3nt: TGCAGTGCTAGAGAAGCGAGGCAGGGGTCTTATCAGCCCCAGCATTTT
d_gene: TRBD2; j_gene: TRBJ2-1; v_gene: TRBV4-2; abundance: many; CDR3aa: CASSLSFSGGGNEQFF; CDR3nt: TGTGCCAGCAGCCTTAGTTTCAGCGGGGGGGGAAATGAGCAGTTCTTC
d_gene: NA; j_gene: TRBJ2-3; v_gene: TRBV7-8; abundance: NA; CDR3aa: CASSFDRGSTDTQYF; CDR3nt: TGCGCCAGCAGCTTTGATCGGGGGAGCACAGATACGCAGTATTTT
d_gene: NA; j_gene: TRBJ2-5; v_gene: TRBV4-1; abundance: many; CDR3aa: CASSPSEIRRETQYF; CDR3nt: TGCGCCAGCAGCCCCTCCGAGATTCGCCGAGAGACCCAGTACTTC
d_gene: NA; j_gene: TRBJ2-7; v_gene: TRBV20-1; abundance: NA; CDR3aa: CSAKPGTSAGYEQYF; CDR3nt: TGCAGTGCTAAACCCGGGACTTCCGCGGGCTACGAGCAGTACTTC
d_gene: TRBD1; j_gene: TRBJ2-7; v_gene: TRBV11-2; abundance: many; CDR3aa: CASTEVAGQAYEQYF; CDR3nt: TGTGCCAGCACCGAAGTAGCAGGACAGGCCTACGAGCAGTACTTC
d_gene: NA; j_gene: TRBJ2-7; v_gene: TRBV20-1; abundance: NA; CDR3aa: CSARATWSEQYF; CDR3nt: TGCAGTGCTAGAGCCACTTGGAGCGAGCAGTACTTC
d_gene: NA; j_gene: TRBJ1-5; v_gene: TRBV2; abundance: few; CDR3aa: CASSSDLYSNQPQHF; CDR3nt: TGTGCCAGCAGCTCAGACCTGTATAGCAATCAGCCCCAGCATTTT
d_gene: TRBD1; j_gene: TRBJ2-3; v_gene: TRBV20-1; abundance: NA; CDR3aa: CSAQTGLLRDTQYF; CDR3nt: TGCAGTGCACAGACAGGGCTCCTCCGAGATACGCAGTATTTT
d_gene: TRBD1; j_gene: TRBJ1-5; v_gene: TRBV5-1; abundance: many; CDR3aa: CASSLGTGRQPQHF; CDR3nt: TGCGCCAGCAGCTTGGGGACAGGGCGGCAGCCCCAGCATTTT
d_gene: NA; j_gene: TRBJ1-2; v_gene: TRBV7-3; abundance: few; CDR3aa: CASSSAQGNGYTF; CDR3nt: TGTGCCAGCAGCTCCGCACAGGGTAATGGCTACACCTTC
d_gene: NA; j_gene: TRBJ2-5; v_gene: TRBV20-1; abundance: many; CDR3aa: CSARDGKETQYF; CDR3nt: TGCAGTGCTAGAGACGGGAAAGAGACCCAGTACTTC
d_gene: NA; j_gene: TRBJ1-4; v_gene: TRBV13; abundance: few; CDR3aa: CASSLGQEGVYHEKLFF; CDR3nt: TGTGCCAGCAGCTTGGGCCAAGAGGGGGTTTATCATGAAAAACTGTTTTTT
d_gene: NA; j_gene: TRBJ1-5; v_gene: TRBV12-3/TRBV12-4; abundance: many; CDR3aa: CASSVANQPQHF; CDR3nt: TGTGCCAGCAGCGTTGCCAATCAGCCCCAGCATTTT
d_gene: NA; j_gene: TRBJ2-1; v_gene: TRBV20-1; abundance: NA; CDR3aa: CSARQDPAAYEQFF; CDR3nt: TGCAGTGCTAGACAGGACCCCGCGGCGTATGAGCAGTTCTTT
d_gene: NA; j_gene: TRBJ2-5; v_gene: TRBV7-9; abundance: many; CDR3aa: CASSLSTAGQETQYF; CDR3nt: TGTGCCAGCAGCTTATCGACGGCGGGACAAGAGACCCAGTACTTC
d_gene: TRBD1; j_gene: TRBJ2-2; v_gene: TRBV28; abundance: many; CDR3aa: CASSLRQGIRGTGELFF; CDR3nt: TGTGCCAGCAGTCTCCGACAGGGGATAAGGGGCACCGGGGAGCTGTTTTTT
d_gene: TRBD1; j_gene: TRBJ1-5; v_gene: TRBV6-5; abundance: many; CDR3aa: CASRGQGNQPQHF; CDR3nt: TGTGCCAGCAGAGGACAGGGCAATCAGCCCCAGCATTTT
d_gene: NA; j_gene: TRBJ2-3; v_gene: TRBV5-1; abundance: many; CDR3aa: CASSLFGTTDTQYF; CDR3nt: TGCGCCAGCAGCTTGTTTGGTACCACAGATACGCAGTATTTT
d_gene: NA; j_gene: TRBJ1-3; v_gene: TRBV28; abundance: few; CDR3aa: CASKDQPAGNTIYF; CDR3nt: TGTGCCAGCAAAGACCAACCTGCTGGAAACACCATATATTTT
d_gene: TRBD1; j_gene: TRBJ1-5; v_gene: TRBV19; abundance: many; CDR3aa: CATWKGAGNQPQHF; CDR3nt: TGTGCCACCTGGAAGGGGGCGGGGAATCAGCCCCAGCATTTT
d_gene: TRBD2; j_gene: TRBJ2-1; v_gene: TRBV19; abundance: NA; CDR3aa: CASSIRPAGGPIYEQFF; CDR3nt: TGTGCCAGTAGTATACGCCCAGCGGGGGGCCCAATATATGAGCAGTTCTTC
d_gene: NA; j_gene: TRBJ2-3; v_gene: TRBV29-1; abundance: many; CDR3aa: CSDRGGRSTDTQYF; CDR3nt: TGCAGCGACCGAGGAGGCAGGAGCACAGATACGCAGTATTTT
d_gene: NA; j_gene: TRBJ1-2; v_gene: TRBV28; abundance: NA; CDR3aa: CASMGTQVANYGYTF; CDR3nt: TGTGCCAGCATGGGGACCCAAGTAGCTAACTATGGCTACACCTTC
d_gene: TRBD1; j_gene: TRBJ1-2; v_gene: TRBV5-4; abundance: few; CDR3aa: CASSSGTANNYGYTF; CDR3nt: TGTGCCAGCAGCTCGGGGACAGCAAATAACTATGGCTACACCTTC
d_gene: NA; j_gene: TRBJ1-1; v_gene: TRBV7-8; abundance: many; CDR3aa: CASSPLRTPNTEAFF; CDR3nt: TGTGCCAGCAGCCCATTACGGACCCCTAACACTGAAGCTTTCTTT
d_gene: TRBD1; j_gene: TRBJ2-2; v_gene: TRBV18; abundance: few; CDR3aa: CASSPWTGELVDTGELFF; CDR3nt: TGTGCCAGCTCACCTTGGACAGGGGAGTTAGTTGACACCGGGGAGCTGTTTTTT
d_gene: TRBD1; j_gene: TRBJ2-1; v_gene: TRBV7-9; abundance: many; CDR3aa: CASSHGTDGYNEQFF; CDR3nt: TGTGCCAGCAGCCATGGGACAGATGGGTACAATGAGCAGTTCTTC
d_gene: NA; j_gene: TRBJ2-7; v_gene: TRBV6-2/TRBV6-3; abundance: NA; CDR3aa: CASSPTGRNYEQYF; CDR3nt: TGTGCCAGCAGTCCAACGGGGCGGAACTACGAGCAGTACTTC
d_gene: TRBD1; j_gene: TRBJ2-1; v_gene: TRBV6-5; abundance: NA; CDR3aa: CASRTIRAGGRNEQFF; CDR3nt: TGTGCCAGCAGGACTATACGGGCAGGGGGCAGGAATGAGCAGTTCTTC
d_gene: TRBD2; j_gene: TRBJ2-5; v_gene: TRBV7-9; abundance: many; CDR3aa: CASSPFAGGGRETQYF; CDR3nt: TGTGCCAGCAGCCCCTTTGCGGGGGGAGGGCGAGAGACCCAGTACTTC
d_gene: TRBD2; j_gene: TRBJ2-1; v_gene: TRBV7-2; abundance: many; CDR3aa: CASSPQRGGYNEQFF; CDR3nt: TGTGCCAGCAGCCCTCAGCGGGGGGGATACAATGAGCAGTTCTTC
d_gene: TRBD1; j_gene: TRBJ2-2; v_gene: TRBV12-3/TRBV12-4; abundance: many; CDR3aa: CASSYPGFFSGGTGELFF; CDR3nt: TGTGCCAGCAGTTACCCGGGCTTTTTTTCAGGGGGCACCGGGGAGCTGTTTTTT
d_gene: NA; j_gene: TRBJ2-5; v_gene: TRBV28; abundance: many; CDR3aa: CASSPGRETQYF; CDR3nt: TGTGCCAGCAGTCCAGGGAGGGAGACCCAGTACTTC
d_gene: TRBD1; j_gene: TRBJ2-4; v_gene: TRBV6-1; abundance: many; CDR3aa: CASRPPGTGTYIQYF; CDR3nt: TGTGCCAGCAGGCCACCCGGGACAGGGACGTACATTCAGTACTTC
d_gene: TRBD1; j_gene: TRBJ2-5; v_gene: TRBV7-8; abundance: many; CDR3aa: CASSSLATDREETQYF; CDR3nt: TGTGCCAGCAGCTCCCTGGCTACGGACAGGGAAGAGACCCAGTACTTC
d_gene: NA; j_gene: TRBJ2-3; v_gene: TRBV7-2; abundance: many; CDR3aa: CASSLSGGTDTQYF; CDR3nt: TGTGCCAGCAGCTTATCCGGGGGCACAGATACGCAGTATTTT